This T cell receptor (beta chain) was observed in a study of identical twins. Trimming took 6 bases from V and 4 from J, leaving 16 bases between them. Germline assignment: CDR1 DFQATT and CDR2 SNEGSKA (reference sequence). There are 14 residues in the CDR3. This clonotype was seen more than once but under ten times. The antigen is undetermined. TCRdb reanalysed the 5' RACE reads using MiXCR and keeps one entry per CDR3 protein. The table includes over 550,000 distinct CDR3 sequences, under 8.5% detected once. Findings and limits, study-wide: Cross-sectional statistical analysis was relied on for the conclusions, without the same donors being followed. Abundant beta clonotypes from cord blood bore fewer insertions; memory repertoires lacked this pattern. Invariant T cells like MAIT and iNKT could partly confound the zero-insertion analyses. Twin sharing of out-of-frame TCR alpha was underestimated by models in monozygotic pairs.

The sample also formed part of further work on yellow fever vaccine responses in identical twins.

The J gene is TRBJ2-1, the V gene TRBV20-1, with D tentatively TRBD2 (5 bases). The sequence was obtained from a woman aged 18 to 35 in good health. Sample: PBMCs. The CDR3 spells CSALPSGFYNEQFF. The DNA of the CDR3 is TGCAGTGCCCTCCCCTCGGGATTTTACAATGAGCAGTTCTTC.